A single TCR beta chain is shown here with its context. Its target is unknown. TCRdb keeps only in-frame clones here, not all; method: immunoSEQ multiplex PCR. The sample lists about 90,000 clones; around nine tenths were seen once. Trimming at V came to 0 bases and at J to 1 base, leaving 0 bases not matched to a gene. CDR3 size: 16 residues. The germline V gene has CDR1 SGHRS and CDR2 YFSETQ. The sample is drawn from a study of T cell responses to AZD1222 COVID-19 vaccine. General study results and limits: Spike-specific TCR breadth and depth were elevated following two AZD1222 doses. Possibly, clonal diversity was underestimated; donors were largely white British and included more females.

The chain couples TRBV5-1 to TRBJ2-2; 10 bases agree with TRBD2. This TCR was recovered from an adult in good health. The specimen was peripheral blood, collected on day 0 of MenACWY control vaccination. CDR3 DNA: TGCGCCAGCAGCTTGGGACTAGCGGGGAACACCGGGGAGCTGTTTTTT. Translating gives CASSLGLAGNTGELFF.